This TCR beta chain derives from a study of cytomegalovirus exposure and HLA in healthy donors. About the study: Ancestry clustering placed more than 80% of a few hundred genotyped donors in the Caucasian-associated cluster.

The study ran its PCR with 60 Vbeta and 13 Jbeta primers. Method: immunoSEQ multiplex PCR; TCRdb's copy keeps in-frame clones and lacks some. The table lists around 150,000 clones, under 10% of them singletons. This clone turned up a few times. Its antigen is unknown. Study observations and caveats: When presence/absence was analysed, sequencing depth was taken to be roughly uniform across donors. HLA alleles showed associations with some 15,000 TCR beta sequences in a later analysis, at a 0.05 false discovery rate.

The CDR3 runs 15 residues. The rearrangement joins TRBV1 to TRBJ1-2; the listed D gene, TRBD1, was not tested against the DNA. TRBV1 is a recognized pseudogene. The TCR sequence derives from a woman in her 40s in good health and CMV-seropositive. The sample taken for sequencing was PBMCs. DNA of the CDR3: TGCACCAGCAGCCAAGAAAAGGGGAAGGGCTATGGCTACACCTTC. It translates to CTSSQEKGKGYGYTF.